Following are 14 T cell receptor beta chains from one sample sequenced in a study of control samples from healthy donors and cancer patients. TCRdb keeps only in-frame clones here, not all; method: immunoSEQ multiplex PCR. The sample yields about 120,000 clones, roughly 90% seen once. Material for sequencing was blood. These receptors all stem from a man aged 50-60 years in good health.

The chain couples TRBV11-2 to TRBJ2-2; D is uncertain. CDR3 size: 15 residues. V was shortened by 8 bases and J by 3 bases, with 16 bases between the two germline ends. Germline V gene sequence: CDR1 SGHAT, CDR2 FQNNGV. This CDR3 reads CASRVLVGHTGELFF. In DNA form, the CDR3 reads TGTGCCAGCCGAGTTTTGGTCGGGCACACCGGGGAGCTGTTTTTT.

The V gene is TRBV30, the J gene TRBJ2-5; maybe TRBD2 (5 bases). The V gene's germline CDR1 is GTSNPN and CDR2 SVGIG (reference sequence). CDR3 length: 13 residues. The germline V and J ends were trimmed by 0 bases and 5 bases, with 10 bases remaining between them. DNA of the CDR3: TGTGCCTGGAGTGTTATCGGGGAGGAGACCCAGTACTTC. Translating it yields CAWSVIGEETQYF.

The CDR3 DNA follows: TGTGCCAGCAGCTTCCGGCAGGGTAACTACAATGAGCAGTTCTTC. Encoded protein: CASSFRQGNYNEQFF. The chain employs TRBV5-8 and TRBJ2-1; TRBD1 is a possible D gene (5 bases). Trimming cost V 2 bases and J 3 bases, with 12 bases left between them. The germline V gene encodes CDR1 SGHTS and CDR2 YDEGEE. CDR3 size: 15 residues.

The gene calls are TRBV7-9 and TRBJ1-1, with 8 bases lining up with TRBD1. The CDR3 extends over 13 amino acids. Germline CDR1 is SEHNR and CDR2 is FQNEAQ (reference sequence). Germline trimming cut 7 bases from V and 3 bases from J; bases unmatched to any gene: 4. CDR3 DNA sequence: TGTGCCAGCAACCAGGGGGCCTACACTGAAGCTTTCTTT. This translates into CASNQGAYTEAFF.

The V and J genes are TRBV29-1 and TRBJ1-2; maybe TRBD1 (5 bases). The V end lost 4 bases, the J end lost 8 bases, and 11 bases lay between the germline ends. This CDR3 comprises 11 residues. The germline V gene has CDR1 SQVTM and CDR2 ANQGSEA. DNA of the CDR3: TGCAGCGTTGGTGCAGGGAACGGCTACACCTTC. It encodes CSVGAGNGYTF.

The CDR3: CASSHVAGTSNQPQHF. CDR3 coding DNA: TGTGCCAGCAGCCATGTTGCCGGGACCAGCAATCAGCCCCAGCATTTT. V gene TRBV5-4 combines with J gene TRBJ1-5, with D possibly matching TRBD1 (5 bases). This CDR3 is 16 amino acids long. Germline CDR1 SGHNT, CDR2 YYREEE (reference sequence). V gave up 4 bases and J gave up 1 base, with 15 bases separating them.

This sequence joins TRBV29-1 and TRBJ1-1, with 7 bases lining up with TRBD1. The CDR3 length is 12 residues. The ends lost 8 bases at V and 1 base at J; junction bases unmatched: 4. The germline V gene has CDR1 SQVTM and CDR2 ANQGSEA. In nucleotides, the CDR3 is TGCAGCATGGGACAGACGAACACTGAAGCTTTCTTT. This gives the protein CSMGQTNTEAFF. The whole variable domain, remainder taken from reference TRBV29-1 and TRBJ1-1, is SAVISQKPSRDICQRGTSLTIQCQVDSQVTMMFWYRQQPGQSLTLIATANQGSEATYESGFVIDKFPISRPNLTFSTLTVSNMSPEDSSIYLCSMGQTNTEAFFGQGTRLTVV.

The V call is TRBV21-1, the J call TRBJ1-2; the table gives TRBD1 as D, unverified against the DNA. TRBV21-1 has pseudogene status. This CDR3 comprises 15 residues. The CDR3 protein is CASSKGRTALRGYTF. For the CDR3, the DNA is TGTGCCAGCAGCAAAGGCCGGACAGCCCTGAGAGGCTACACCTTC.

This sequence joins TRBV4-3 and TRBJ2-2, with 12 bases matching TRBD2. Germline values: CDR1 LGHNA, CDR2 YSLEER. The V segment lost 0 bases and the J segment 6 bases; nucleotides outside the gene matches: 8. The CDR3 runs 18 residues. The CDR3 bases are TGCGCCAGCAGCCAAGATTGGCTAGCGGGGGGGCTGGCCGGGGAGCTGTTTTTT. It yields the protein CASSQDWLAGGLAGELFF.

The chain uses TRBV7-6 and TRBJ2-1; 7 bases are shared with TRBD1. Germline loops: CDR1 SGHVS, CDR2 FNYEAQ. The CDR3 length is 13 residues. Trimming removed 4 bases from V and 8 bases from J; junction bases left unmatched: 5. CDR3 protein: CASSSGQVYEQFF. For the CDR3, the DNA is TGTGCCAGCAGCTCCGGACAGGTCTATGAGCAGTTCTTC.

The chain combines TRBV3-1 (or the pseudogene TRBV3-2) with TRBJ2-2; D not certain. With 4 bases removed from V and 0 bases from J, the gap between germline ends came to 6 bases. Germline CDR1 and CDR2: LGHDT and YNNKEL (reference sequence). The CDR3 contains 14 residues. The CDR3 DNA reads as TGTGCCAGCAGCCCACGGTCGAACACCGGGGAGCTGTTTTTT. This translates into CASSPRSNTGELFF.

The chain uses TRBV30 and TRBJ1-1, with a tentative D call TRBD1 (6 bases). The CDR3 totals 12 residues. V lost 3 bases to trimming and J lost 11 bases, with 16 bases between them. Germline V gene lookup returns CDR1 GTSNPN and CDR2 SVGIG (reference sequence). This CDR3 is CAWRLGGSGAFF. As DNA, the CDR3 is TGTGCCTGGAGATTAGGGGGGTCGGGGGCTTTCTTT.

A single count supports this clone. The gene calls are TRBV10-1 and TRBJ2-5; perhaps TRBD2 as D (7 bases). Germline assignment: CDR1 WNHNN and CDR2 SYGVQD (reference sequence). The ends were cut back, 2 bases at V and 5 bases at J, with 15 bases in the middle. This CDR3 has 15 amino acids. The CDR3 DNA is TGCGCCAGCAGTGAGATGGGGGGGCTGGGGGAGACCCAGTACTTC. Encoded protein: CASSEMGGLGETQYF.

The chain joins TRBV3-1 (or the pseudogene TRBV3-2) to TRBJ1-6; a weak D match, TRBD1 (5 bases). Trimming shortened V by 4 bases and J by 9 bases, and 10 bases separated the two germline ends. Germline V gives CDR1 LGHDT, CDR2 YNNKEL (reference sequence). CDR3 length equals 13 residues. CDR3 sequence: CASSLQGGSPLHF. CDR3 DNA: TGTGCCAGCAGCCTTCAGGGAGGTTCACCCCTCCACTTT.